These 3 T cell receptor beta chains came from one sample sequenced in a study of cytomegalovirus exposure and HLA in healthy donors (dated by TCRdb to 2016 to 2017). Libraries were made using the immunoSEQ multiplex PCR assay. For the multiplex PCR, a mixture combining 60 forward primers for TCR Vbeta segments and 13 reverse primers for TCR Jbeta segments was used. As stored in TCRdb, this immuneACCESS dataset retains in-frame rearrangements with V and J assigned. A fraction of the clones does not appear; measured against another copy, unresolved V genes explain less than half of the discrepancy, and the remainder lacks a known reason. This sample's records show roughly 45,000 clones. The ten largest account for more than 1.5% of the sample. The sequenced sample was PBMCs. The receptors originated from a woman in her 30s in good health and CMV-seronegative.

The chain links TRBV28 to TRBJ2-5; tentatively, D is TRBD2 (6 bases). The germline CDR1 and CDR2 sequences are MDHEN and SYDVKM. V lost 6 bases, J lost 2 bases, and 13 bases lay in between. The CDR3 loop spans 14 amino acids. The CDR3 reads CASSITGLQETQYF. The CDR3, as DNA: TGTGCCAGCAGCATCACGGGACTTCAAGAGACCCAGTACTTC.

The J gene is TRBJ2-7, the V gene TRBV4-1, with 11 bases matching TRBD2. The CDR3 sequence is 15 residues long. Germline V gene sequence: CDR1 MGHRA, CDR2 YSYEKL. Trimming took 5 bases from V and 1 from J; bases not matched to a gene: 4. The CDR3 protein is CASSTTSGSSYEQYF. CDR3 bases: TGCGCCAGCAGCACCACTAGCGGGAGTTCCTACGAGCAGTACTTC.

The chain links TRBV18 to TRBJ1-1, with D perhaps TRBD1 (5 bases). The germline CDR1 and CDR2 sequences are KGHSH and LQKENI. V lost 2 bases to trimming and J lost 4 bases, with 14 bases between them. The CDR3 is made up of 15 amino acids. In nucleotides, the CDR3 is TGTGCCAGCTCACCATTGGACATAGGGTCCACTGAAGCTTTCTTT. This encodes CASSPLDIGSTEAFF.